These T cell receptor beta chains were read from a single sample in a study of early T cells in non-severe SARS-CoV-2 infection. TCRdb re-called the 5' RACE reads with MiXCR, one entry per CDR3 protein. In the table there are 85,000 to 95,000 distinct CDR3 sequences, roughly 17% of which are singletons. The input for sequencing was whole blood, taken at baseline. Receptor source: an adult who was a healthcare worker with PCR-confirmed SARS-CoV-2 infection or an uninfected control (not recorded which). CDR3s include the opening cysteine and the closing phenylalanine or tryptophan. Fields, in order: J gene, clone size, D gene, V gene, CDR3 protein, CDR3 DNA. D genes are given only for firm matches. The listing skips clone size in some rows; elsewhere it reads once, few, many or a size class.

>TRBJ2-3|many|-|TRBV5-1
CASSPGGGADTQYF
TGCGCCAGCAGCCCCGGGGGTGGGGCAGATACGCAGTATTTT
>TRBJ2-3|few|TRBD2|TRBV4-2
CASSQEAGGPDTQYF
TGTGCCAGCAGCCAAGAAGCGGGAGGGCCTGATACGCAGTATTTT
>TRBJ1-6|few|-|TRBV4-1
CASSQGGGYSPLHF
TGCGCCAGCAGCCAAGGCGGAGGGTATTCACCCCTCCACTTT
>TRBJ2-2|-|TRBD2|TRBV7-2
CASSQLAGTPGELFF
TGTGCCAGCAGCCAACTAGCGGGGACCCCGGGGGAGCTGTTTTTC
>TRBJ2-2|-|-|TRBV13
CASSSTEQVTGELFF
TGTGCCAGCAGCTCAACCGAACAGGTCACCGGGGAGCTGTTTTTT
>TRBJ2-7|-|TRBD1|TRBV12-3/TRBV12-4
CASSYGTVPEQYF
TGTGCCAGCAGTTATGGGACAGTCCCCGAGCAGTACTTC
>TRBJ2-1|-|TRBD2|TRBV4-1
CASSQAPSGLYNEQFF
TGCGCCAGCAGCCAAGCCCCTAGCGGCCTCTACAATGAGCAGTTCTTC
>TRBJ2-7|-|TRBD2|TRBV20-1
CSASLPAGVNEQYF
TGCAGTGCTAGTCTTCCAGCGGGAGTAAACGAGCAGTACTTC
>TRBJ2-7|few|TRBD1|TRBV3-1
CASSQGQYYEQYF
TGTGCCAGCAGCCAGGGACAGTACTACGAGCAGTACTTC
>TRBJ2-3|-|-|TRBV5-4
CASSDLADTQYF
TGTGCCAGCAGCGACCTAGCGGATACGCAGTATTTT
>TRBJ2-2|-|-|TRBV6-6
CALFWGAGELFF
TGTGCCCTATTTTGGGGAGCCGGGGAGCTGTTTTTT
>TRBJ2-3|once|-|TRBV6-1
CAGSRVGTDTQYF
TGTGCCGGCTCCCGGGTGGGGACAGATACGCAGTATTTT
>TRBJ2-3|-|TRBD2|TRBV7-2
CASSLVSAGESTDTQYF
TGTGCCAGCAGCTTAGTATCGGCGGGGGAAAGCACAGATACGCAGTATTTT
>TRBJ1-1|many|TRBD1|TRBV6-1
CATDYNRGGQAFF
TGTGCCACCGACTATAACAGGGGAGGACAAGCTTTCTTT
>TRBJ2-5|few|TRBD2|TRBV27
CASARTSGDQETQYF
TGTGCCAGTGCGAGGACTAGCGGGGATCAAGAGACCCAGTACTTC
>TRBJ1-2|-|TRBD1|TRBV27
CASSSGGAGTYGYTF
TGTGCCAGCAGCTCAGGGGGGGCAGGGACCTATGGCTACACCTTC
>TRBJ1-6|-|TRBD1|TRBV5-8
CASSHRGQSPLHF
TGTGCCAGCAGCCATAGGGGGCAATCACCCCTCCACTTT
>TRBJ2-7|-|TRBD1|TRBV4-1
CASSKQGFNEQYF
TGCGCCAGCAGCAAACAGGGGTTCAACGAGCAGTACTTC
>TRBJ2-1|-|-|TRBV21-1
CARTAGGSLSGPFFF
TGTGCCAGAACTGCAGGGGGCTCCCTAAGCGGACCTTTTTTCTTC
>TRBJ1-1|-|-|TRBV5-5
CASSLARMNTEAFF
TGTGCCAGCAGCTTGGCCAGAATGAATACTGAAGCTTTCTTT
>TRBJ2-5|-|-|TRBV5-1
CASSLDVAGQETQYF
TGCGCCAGCAGCTTGGATGTTGCGGGACAAGAGACCCAGTACTTC
>TRBJ1-1|-|-|TRBV5-6
CASSSGLGVNTEAFF
TGTGCCAGCAGCTCAGGCCTGGGGGTGAACACTGAAGCTTTCTTT
>TRBJ1-2|few|-|TRBV4-3
CASSHTFRSRAYGYTF
TGCGCCAGCAGCCACACATTCAGGAGCCGGGCCTATGGCTACACCTTC
>TRBJ1-2|-|TRBD1|TRBV27
CASGDRRGYGYTF
TGTGCCAGCGGGGACAGGAGGGGCTATGGCTACACCTTC
>TRBJ1-1|-|TRBD1|TRBV28
CASSFRGHGEAFF
TGTGCCAGCAGTTTCAGGGGGCACGGTGAAGCTTTCTTT
>TRBJ2-3|-|TRBD2|TRBV7-2
CASSLPTSGRDTDTQYF
TGTGCCAGCAGCTTACCGACTAGCGGGAGGGACACAGATACGCAGTATTTT
>TRBJ2-6|few|-|TRBV28
CASSRPTGSGANVLTF
TGTGCCAGCAGCCGACCCACAGGGTCCGGGGCCAACGTCCTGACTTTC
>TRBJ2-6|-|-|TRBV27
CASSFYQGPTGANVLTF
TGTGCCAGCAGTTTCTATCAGGGACCTACTGGGGCCAACGTCCTGACTTTC